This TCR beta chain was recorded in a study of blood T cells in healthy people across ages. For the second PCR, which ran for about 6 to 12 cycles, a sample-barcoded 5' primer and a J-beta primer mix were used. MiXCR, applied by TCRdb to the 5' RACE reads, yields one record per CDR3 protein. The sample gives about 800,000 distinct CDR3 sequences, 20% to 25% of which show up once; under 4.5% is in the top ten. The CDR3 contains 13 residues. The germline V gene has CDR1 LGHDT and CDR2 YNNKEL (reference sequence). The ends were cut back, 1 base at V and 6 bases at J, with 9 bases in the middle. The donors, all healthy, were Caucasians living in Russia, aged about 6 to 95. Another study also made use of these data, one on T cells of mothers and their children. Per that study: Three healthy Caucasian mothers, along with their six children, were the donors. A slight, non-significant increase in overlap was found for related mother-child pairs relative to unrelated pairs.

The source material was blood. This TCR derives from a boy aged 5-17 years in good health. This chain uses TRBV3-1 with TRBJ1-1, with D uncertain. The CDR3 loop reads CASSQARGAEAFF. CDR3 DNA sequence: TGTGCCAGCAGCCAAGCCAGAGGCGCTGAAGCTTTCTTT.